This T cell receptor beta chain was found in a study of cytomegalovirus exposure and HLA in healthy donors. Study-wide context: Earlier, 150 million to 200 million T cells were analyzed, and more than 100 million unique TCR beta sequences were found among them. Ancestry clustering placed about four fifths of under 450 genotyped donors in the Caucasian-associated cluster. The early release's HLA-typed donors yielded 80 million to 95 million unique TCRs.

Study-level findings and limits: In a later analysis, across HLA loci, associated TCR counts were highest for DRB1, lowest for HLA-C.

Germline V gene lookup returns CDR1 MNHEY and CDR2 SVGAGI. CDR3 length: 15 residues. Trimming stripped 0 bases from V and 0 bases from J, with 9 bases between. Use of 60 Vbeta and 13 Jbeta primers characterized the PCR. Method: immunoSEQ multiplex PCR; TCRdb's copy keeps in-frame clones and lacks some. Here the sample spans roughly 170,000 clones, more than 65% being singletons. This clone has a handful of counts. Its antigen is undetermined. The material sequenced was PBMCs. This TCR was recovered from a girl aged 2 to 10 in good health and CMV-seropositive. The chain combines TRBV6-5 with TRBJ2-7; D possibly corresponds to TRBD2 (6 bases). The CDR3 here is CASSYSAGSSYEQYF. The CDR3 bases are TGTGCCAGCAGTTACTCGGCGGGGAGCTCCTACGAGCAGTACTTC.